A selection of T cell receptor beta chains follows, all from one sample in a study of cytomegalovirus exposure and HLA in healthy donors. TCRdb's table, derived via immunoSEQ multiplex PCR, lists solely in-frame clones and lacks some. The sample lists roughly 120,000 clones, approximately 78% seen once, with about 1% in the top ten. The sample consisted of PBMCs. The origin of the receptors is a woman aged 30 to 39 in good health and CMV-seronegative. Each CDR3 is given with its conserved first and last residue. The D gene is left open where the match is weak. Clone size is given for some rows only: seen once, a few or many times, or a class if the clone is expanded.

clone_size: .
v_call: TRBV11-2
d_call: .
j_call: TRBJ2-1
cdr3_nt: TGTGCCAGCAGCTTAGCCCGACAGTACAATGAGCAGTTCTTC
cdr3_aa: CASSLARQYNEQFF

clone_size: .
v_call: TRBV9
d_call: TRBD2
j_call: TRBJ2-1
cdr3_nt: TGTGCCAGCAGCCCCCGGACTAGCGGCTACAATGAGCAGTTCTTC
cdr3_aa: CASSPRTSGYNEQFF

clone_size: .
v_call: TRBV6-5
d_call: .
j_call: TRBJ1-2
cdr3_nt: TGTGCCAGCAGTCCCATTACAGCTTCCTATGGCTACACCTTC
cdr3_aa: CASSPITASYGYTF

clone_size: .
v_call: TRBV5-6
d_call: TRBD1
j_call: TRBJ2-7
cdr3_nt: TGTGCCAGCAGCCAAGACAGGGGAAGTGGGGCCTACGAGCAGTACTTC
cdr3_aa: CASSQDRGSGAYEQYF

clone_size: .
v_call: TRBV6-1
d_call: .
j_call: TRBJ2-7
cdr3_nt: TGTGCCAGCAGTCCCCCTTTGTTTGAGGGTGGTAAGTACTTC
cdr3_aa: CASSPPLFEGGKYF

clone_size: few
v_call: TRBV5-1
d_call: TRBD1
j_call: TRBJ2-5
cdr3_nt: TGCGCCAGCAGCTCAGGGGGCTCCGAGACCCAGTACTTC
cdr3_aa: CASSSGGSETQYF

clone_size: .
v_call: TRBV21-1
d_call: .
j_call: TRBJ1-1
cdr3_nt: TGTGCCAGCAGGAAGCGCGCTTTCTTT
cdr3_aa: CASRKRAFF

clone_size: .
v_call: TRBV5-1
d_call: TRBD2
j_call: TRBJ2-5
cdr3_nt: TGCGCCAGCAGCCCGTGGGGGAACCAGGGACTAGGGGAGACCCAGTACTTC
cdr3_aa: CASSPWGNQGLGETQYF

clone_size: .
v_call: TRBV2
d_call: .
j_call: TRBJ1-4
cdr3_nt: TGTGCCAGCAGTGAAACAACAGGCCTCCGCGAAAAACTGTTTTTT
cdr3_aa: CASSETTGLREKLFF

clone_size: .
v_call: TRBV6-5
d_call: .
j_call: TRBJ2-4
cdr3_nt: TGTGCCAGCAGTTACGGGGGCCTGTCGCCGGGGATTCAGTACTTC
cdr3_aa: CASSYGGLSPGIQYF

clone_size: .
v_call: TRBV7-6
d_call: .
j_call: TRBJ1-1
cdr3_nt: TGTGCCAGCAGCTCAAGCATGAACACTGAAGCTTTCTTT
cdr3_aa: CASSSSMNTEAFF

clone_size: .
v_call: TRBV11-3
d_call: TRBD1
j_call: TRBJ2-7
cdr3_nt: TGTGCCAGCAGCAGATACAGGGGTCCCTACGAGCAGTACTTC
cdr3_aa: CASSRYRGPYEQYF

clone_size: few
v_call: TRBV11-2
d_call: .
j_call: TRBJ1-4
cdr3_nt: TGTGCCAGCAGCTTGACCGGGGATGAAAAACTGTTTTTT
cdr3_aa: CASSLTGDEKLFF

clone_size: few
v_call: TRBV30
d_call: .
j_call: TRBJ2-3
cdr3_nt: TGTGCCTGGAGTGTCGGAGATACGCAGTATTTT
cdr3_aa: CAWSVGDTQYF

clone_size: .
v_call: TRBV29-1
d_call: .
j_call: TRBJ1-2
cdr3_nt: TGCAGTGCGAGTGGTCTACAGGGAGTTAGGTATGGCTACACCTTC
cdr3_aa: CSASGLQGVRYGYTF

clone_size: once
v_call: TRBV6-1
d_call: TRBD1
j_call: TRBJ2-5
cdr3_nt: TGTGCCAGCAGTAGGGACAGGGGTGAGACCCAGTACTTC
cdr3_aa: CASSRDRGETQYF

clone_size: few
v_call: TRBV9
d_call: .
j_call: TRBJ1-1
cdr3_nt: TGTGCCAGCAGCGTAGCTGTGGGGGCGCATTCTGAAGCTTTCTTT
cdr3_aa: CASSVAVGAHSEAFF

clone_size: .
v_call: TRBV5-1
d_call: .
j_call: TRBJ1-4
cdr3_nt: TGCGCCAGCAGCCTCACCGGGACAACTAATGAAAAACTGTTTTTT
cdr3_aa: CASSLTGTTNEKLFF

clone_size: .
v_call: TRBV7-7
d_call: TRBD1
j_call: TRBJ2-1
cdr3_nt: TGTGCTAGCAGCTTAGGGACAGGGGGGGTCAATGAGCAGTTCTTC
cdr3_aa: CASSLGTGGVNEQFF

clone_size: .
v_call: TRBV11-2
d_call: .
j_call: TRBJ2-3
cdr3_nt: TGTGCCAGCAGCTTAGAGCCAGGGCGGTTCGCAGATACGCAGTATTTT
cdr3_aa: CASSLEPGRFADTQYF

clone_size: .
v_call: TRBV19
d_call: .
j_call: TRBJ1-2
cdr3_nt: TGTGCCAGTAGTATAGAATTGGGCAGGGCCTTCTATGGCTACACCTTC
cdr3_aa: CASSIELGRAFYGYTF

clone_size: .
v_call: TRBV19
d_call: .
j_call: TRBJ2-2
cdr3_nt: TGTGCCAGTAGTCAAACCTCCTTAAGCGGGGGGGAGCTGTTTTTT
cdr3_aa: CASSQTSLSGGELFF

clone_size: few
v_call: TRBV7-9
d_call: .
j_call: TRBJ1-2
cdr3_nt: TGTGCCAGCAGCTTATCAGACAGGCTCCACTATGGCTACACCTTC
cdr3_aa: CASSLSDRLHYGYTF

clone_size: few
v_call: TRBV11-2
d_call: .
j_call: TRBJ1-2
cdr3_nt: TGTGCCAGCAGCTTAGACGGGGACAAAGCTAACTATGGCTACACCTTC
cdr3_aa: CASSLDGDKANYGYTF

clone_size: .
v_call: TRBV7-3
d_call: TRBD2
j_call: TRBJ2-3
cdr3_nt: TGTGCCAGCAGCTCGGGGGGGTACACAGATACGCAGTATTTT
cdr3_aa: CASSSGGYTDTQYF

clone_size: .
v_call: TRBV5-5
d_call: .
j_call: TRBJ1-1
cdr3_nt: TGTGCCAGCAGCTGGATGCGGGACACTGAAGCTTTCTTT
cdr3_aa: CASSWMRDTEAFF

clone_size: .
v_call: TRBV6-5
d_call: .
j_call: TRBJ2-7
cdr3_nt: TGTGCCAGCAGTTACTCTGGACAACCCGCCCCCTACGAGCAGTACTTC
cdr3_aa: CASSYSGQPAPYEQYF

clone_size: .
v_call: TRBV20-1
d_call: .
j_call: TRBJ2-4
cdr3_nt: TGCAGTGCTAGTTTTCGGGACTGGCTGTACTTC
cdr3_aa: CSASFRDWLYF

clone_size: .
v_call: TRBV27
d_call: TRBD1
j_call: TRBJ2-1
cdr3_nt: TGTGCCAGCAGTTCTCCCGGGACAGGGGTTCTCAATGAGCAGTTCTTC
cdr3_aa: CASSSPGTGVLNEQFF

clone_size: .
v_call: TRBV5-1
d_call: .
j_call: TRBJ2-7
cdr3_nt: TGCGCCAGCAGCTCAGGATTTTCCTACGAGCAGTACTTC
cdr3_aa: CASSSGFSYEQYF

clone_size: few
v_call: TRBV28
d_call: .
j_call: TRBJ1-3
cdr3_nt: TGTGCCAGCAGTCTGCGGGGTTTGCGCGTTAAGATTGGAAACACCATATATTTT
cdr3_aa: CASSLRGLRVKIGNTIYF